A single sample is the source of the 28 T cell receptor beta chains below, sequenced in a study of blood T cells in healthy people across ages. Next came a second PCR, run for roughly 6 to 11 cycles, which used a sample-barcoded 5' primer along with a J-beta primer mix. Each CDR3 protein gets one entry after TCRdb re-called the 5' RACE reads with MiXCR. The repertoire holds about 1.5 million distinct CDR3 sequences, with approximately 43% as singletons. The sequenced sample was blood. Receptors originate from a woman under 30 in good health.

A few counts support this clonotype. The CDR3 region is CASSSPGTPSYNEQFF. In nucleotides, the CDR3 is TGTGCCAGCAGTTCGCCCGGGACACCTTCCTACAATGAGCAGTTCTTC. V usage is TRBV27 and J usage is TRBJ2-1, with D possibly TRBD1 on 6 matching bases. This CDR3 contains 16 residues. V was shortened by 4 bases and J by 1 base, with 14 bases between the two germline ends. CDR1 and CDR2 from the germline V gene are MNHEY and SMNVEV (reference sequence).

This clonotype was seen repeatedly, ten times or more. The rearrangement joins TRBV27 to TRBJ1-6, with D possibly being TRBD1 (5 bases). V lost 3 bases, J lost 5 bases, and 11 bases lay in between. CDR1 is MNHEY and CDR2 is SMNVEV in the germline V gene (reference sequence). The CDR3 loop spans 15 amino acids. The CDR3 DNA reads TGTGCCAGCAGTTTGGGGGGGGTGGATAATTCACCCCTCCACTTT. This codes for CASSLGGVDNSPLHF.

The rearrangement links TRBV6-5 to TRBJ2-7, with D possibly matching TRBD2 (5 bases). Germline CDR1 reads MNHEY; CDR2 reads SVGAGI. The CDR3 loop spans 14 amino acids. The ends were cut back, 0 bases at V and 7 bases at J, with 13 bases in the middle. DNA of the CDR3: TGTGCCAGCAGTTACTCGGGCCCCTCGGGGGAGCAGTACTTC. Its protein product is CASSYSGPSGEQYF.

The V and J genes are TRBV7-9 and TRBJ2-1; TRBD2 matches 9 bases. Germline V gene data show CDR1 as SEHNR and CDR2 as FQNEAQ (reference sequence). The V segment lost 1 base and the J segment 14 bases; nucleotides outside the gene matches: 3. The CDR3 totals 12 residues. In DNA form, the CDR3 reads TGTGCCAGCAGCTTAGAGGGACTAGCAGAGTTCTTC. Residues: CASSLEGLAEFF.

V and J are TRBV4-2 and TRBJ2-2; 12 bases agree with TRBD2. The CDR3 runs to 20 residues. Per the germline V gene, CDR1 is LGHNA and CDR2 is YNFKEQ. The ends lost 4 bases at V and 5 bases at J; junction bases unmatched: 17. CDR3 DNA: TGTGCCAGCAGCCGGACCCATACCGGACTAGCGGGATCAATTACCGGGGAGCTGTTTTTT. Its protein product is CASSRTHTGLAGSITGELFF.

V gene TRBV29-1 combines with J gene TRBJ2-1; perhaps TRBD1 as D (5 bases). Trimming took off 3 bases at V and 0 bases at J, with 9 bases between the two ends. This CDR3 comprises 14 residues. Germline V gene sequence: CDR1 SQVTM, CDR2 ANQGSEA. The CDR3 sequence is CSVDYRSSYNEQFF. The CDR3 DNA reads TGCAGCGTTGATTACAGGAGCTCCTACAATGAGCAGTTCTTC.

The chain recombines TRBV12-3 or TRBV12-4 with TRBJ1-5; the match to TRBD1 covers 9 bases. The V gene end was trimmed by 5 bases and the J gene end by 5 bases; junction bases not matched to a gene: 7. The CDR3 sequence is 15 residues long. CDR3 coding DNA: TGTGCCAGCAGTCTTTACAGGGGGCCTGATCAGCCCCAGCATTTT. Protein sequence: CASSLYRGPDQPQHF.

The CDR3 sequence is CASSPKMNEQYF. CDR3 nucleotides: TGTGCCAGCTCACCGAAGATGAACGAGCAGTACTTC. The chain combines TRBV18 with TRBJ2-5; D gene uncertain. The DNA end favors TRBJ2-7, so the J call may be wrong. Germline V CDR1 and CDR2: KGHSH, LQKENI. This CDR3 has 12 residues.

Regarding this clonotype: At one end the junction does not follow the germline gene, possibly because of a read error. The rearrangement joins TRBV5-1 to TRBJ2-5; D unclear. This CDR3 has 14 amino acids. CDR1 and CDR2 from the germline V gene are SGHRS and YFSETQ. Here the CDR3 reads CASSLEQIQETRYF. CDR3 in DNA: TGCGCCAGCAGCTTGGAACAGATCCAAGAGACCCGGTACTTC.

The chain carries TRBV20-1 and TRBJ1-5; TRBD1 aligns across 12 bases. There are 18 residues in the CDR3. After removal of 5 bases from V and 0 bases from J, the junction contained 11 bases not matched to a gene. Looked up from germline, CDR1 is DFQATT and CDR2 is SNEGSKA (reference sequence). CDR3 region: CSAGRDRGLPPSNQPQHF. In DNA form, the CDR3 reads TGCAGTGCTGGAAGGGACAGGGGGCTACCCCCTAGCAATCAGCCCCAGCATTTT.

The rearrangement links TRBV6-5 to TRBJ1-1, with D possibly TRBD1 on 5 matching bases. Germline V gives CDR1 MNHEY, CDR2 SVGAGI. This CDR3 region has 15 residues. Trimming stripped 0 bases from V and 4 bases from J, with 12 bases between. Here the CDR3 reads CASSYSNRRSTEAFF. The CDR3 region has the DNA TGTGCCAGCAGTTACTCGAACAGGAGGAGCACTGAAGCTTTCTTT.

The J gene is TRBJ2-1, the V gene TRBV12-3 or TRBV12-4; a weak D match, TRBD1 (6 bases). V was shortened by 1 base and J by 6 bases, with 13 bases between the two germline ends. The CDR3 is 15 residues long. DNA for the CDR3: TGTGCCAGCAGTTTAGGGACAGCCCCATTCAATGAGCAGTTCTTC. Translated, it gives CASSLGTAPFNEQFF.

Of note for this clonotype: This could be a read error, since a much larger clone is one nucleotide away. The V call is TRBV4-3, the J call TRBJ2-1; 9 bases agree with TRBD2. The germline V gene encodes CDR1 LGHNA and CDR2 YSLEER. V shed 7 bases, J shed 4 bases, and the junction held 11 bases outside the gene matches. The CDR3 runs 16 residues. CDR3 protein: CASNQLPSGDYNEQFF. CDR3 DNA sequence: TGCGCCAGCAACCAGCTTCCTAGCGGGGATTACAATGAGCAGTTCTTC.

The genes are TRBV12-3 or TRBV12-4 and TRBJ1-5; tentatively, D is TRBD1 (6 bases). Trimming cost V 1 base and J 2 bases, with 15 bases left between them. The CDR3 runs to 17 residues. CDR3 bases: TGTGCCAGCAGTTTAGGAGGGGGGGCGGGTGGCAATCAGCCCCAGCATTTT. Translated, it gives CASSLGGGAGGNQPQHF.

In its sample, this clonotype was seen a few times. V gene TRBV2 combines with J gene TRBJ2-5; the D call may be TRBD1 or TRBD2 (6 bases each). The CDR3 extends over 15 amino acids. Per the germline V gene, CDR1 is SNHLY and CDR2 is FYNNEI. The V and J ends lost 2 bases and 5 bases respectively, with 15 bases between them. CDR3 loop: CASSERGGWGETQYF. CDR3 DNA sequence: TGTGCCAGCAGTGAAAGAGGGGGGTGGGGGGAGACCCAGTACTTC.

The V call is TRBV3-1, the J call TRBJ1-5, with D unclear. Trimming took off 0 bases at V and 9 bases at J, with 15 bases between the two ends. CDR3 length equals 15 residues. The germline gives CDR1 LGHDT, CDR2 YNNKEL (reference sequence). CDR3 in amino acids: CASSQDLGRRAPQHF. CDR3 bases: TGTGCCAGCAGCCAAGATCTAGGTAGGAGAGCGCCCCAGCATTTT.

In this sample, this clonotype turned up a few times. This rearrangement joins TRBV29-1 to TRBJ2-7; 9 bases are shared with TRBD2. The germline gives CDR1 SQVTM, CDR2 ANQGSEA. This CDR3 region has 12 residues. V shed 3 bases and J 5 bases; nucleotides not matched to a gene: 2. CDR3 nucleotides: TGCAGCGTTGATCCTAGCGGGGACGAGCAGTACTTC. Protein sequence: CSVDPSGDEQYF.

This clonotype was detected only a few times. The chain combines TRBV7-2 with TRBJ2-1, with 8 bases identical to TRBD1. Germline loops: CDR1 SGHTA, CDR2 FQGNSA. The CDR3 has 16 amino acids. Trimming took 5 bases from V and 4 from J; bases not matched to a gene: 10. CDR3 sequence (DNA): TGTGCCAGCAGCCCCCAGGGACAGGTGGGGTACAATGAGCAGTTCTTC. Residues: CASSPQGQVGYNEQFF.

This clonotype was seen only a few times. The rearrangement links TRBV28 to TRBJ2-7; 8 positions match TRBD2. This CDR3 contains 15 residues. With 7 bases clipped from V and 4 bases from J, the junction kept 12 bases outside the gene matches. Germline V lookup: CDR1 MDHEN, CDR2 SYDVKM. In DNA, the CDR3 is TGTGCCAGCATCCCGCGCGGGAGGTCCCGGTACGAGCAGTACTTC. Translation: CASIPRGRSRYEQYF.

The rearrangement links TRBV9 to TRBJ1-1; possible D gene TRBD1, 6 bases. This CDR3 spans 14 amino acids. CDR1 and CDR2 from the germline V gene are SGDLS and YYNGEE. V was cut by 2 bases and J by 3 bases, with 11 bases left in between. CDR3 sequence reads: CASSVIAGDTEAFF. For the CDR3, the DNA is TGTGCCAGCAGCGTGATTGCAGGGGACACTGAAGCTTTCTTT.

This clonotype has more than one count but fewer than ten. This sequence joins TRBV27 and TRBJ2-7, with 9 bases lining up with TRBD2. The CDR3 sequence is 14 residues long. In germline, CDR1 is MNHEY, CDR2 SMNVEV (reference sequence). J was trimmed by 11 bases and V by 3 bases; bases with no gene match: 11. CDR3 in amino acids: CASSFSGSLTRKYF. CDR3 sequence (DNA): TGTGCCAGCAGTTTTAGCGGGAGCCTCACTAGGAAGTACTTC.

V is TRBV5-1 and J is TRBJ2-1; 10 bases line up with TRBD2. V was pared by 1 base and J by 7 bases, with 5 bases of the junction left unmatched. The CDR3 has 15 amino acids. The germline gives CDR1 SGHRS, CDR2 YFSETQ. CDR3 nucleotides: TGCGCCAGCAGCTTGCTAGCGGGAGTTGATAATGAGCAGTTCTTC. Its protein is CASSLLAGVDNEQFF.

This chain connects TRBV15 to TRBJ2-5, with D hard to call. Trimming shortened V by 0 bases and J by 4 bases, and 6 bases separated the two germline ends. The CDR3 is 13 amino acids. Germline V gene data show CDR1 as LNHNV and CDR2 as YYDKDF (reference sequence). CDR3 in amino acids: CATSRDPIETQYF. CDR3 bases: TGTGCCACCAGCAGAGATCCCATAGAGACCCAGTACTTC.

This clonotype was observed a handful of times. CDR3 nucleotides: TGTGCCAGCAGCCCGGTAGGGCTAGCGGGGATCACAGATACGCAGTATTTT. It translates to CASSPVGLAGITDTQYF. V and J are TRBV7-9 and TRBJ2-3; 9 bases map to TRBD2. This CDR3 region has 17 residues. Trimming cost V 5 bases and J 2 bases; bases outside gene matches: 11. Germline V gene sequence: CDR1 SEHNR, CDR2 FQNEAQ (reference sequence).

The rearrangement uses TRBV20-1 and TRBJ2-1; 9 nucleotides align to TRBD2. V trimming: 2 bases; J trimming: 4 bases; junction bases outside the gene matches: 9. Germline CDR1 and CDR2: DFQATT and SNEGSKA (reference sequence). The CDR3 totals 16 residues. CDR3 sequence reads: CSARLAGRGSYNEQFF. Here the CDR3 DNA reads TGCAGTGCTAGACTAGCGGGGAGGGGATCTTACAATGAGCAGTTCTTC.

This clonotype has more than one count but fewer than ten. The chain couples TRBV4-1 to TRBJ1-2; D is unresolved. Deletions cut 5 bases from V and 2 bases from J, with 15 bases between. The CDR3 runs 15 residues. Germline CDR1 reads MGHRA; CDR2 reads YSYEKL. The CDR3 DNA reads TGCGCCAGCAGCGTTTGGATTTCGGAAAACTATGGCTACACCTTC. Translation: CASSVWISENYGYTF.

V and J are TRBV7-2 and TRBJ1-2; D unresolved. Germline-derived CDR1 and CDR2 are SGHTA and FQGNSA. Trimming removed 3 bases from V and 3 bases from J, with 8 bases in between. CDR3 length equals 13 residues. The CDR3 sequence is CASSFSAYYGYTF. The CDR3 region has the DNA TGTGCCAGCAGCTTTTCGGCCTACTATGGCTACACCTTC.

This clonotype was recorded a few times. One junction end disagrees with the germline gene, perhaps due to a read error. V and J are TRBV5-1 and TRBJ2-3, with TRBD2 matching over 7 bases. This CDR3 contains 14 residues. Germline CDR1 SGHRS, CDR2 YFSETQ. In DNA form, the CDR3 reads TGTGCCAGCAGCATAACTAGCGCCGGAGATACGCAGTATTTT. Its protein product is CASSITSAGDTQYF.